These T cell receptor beta chains were read from a single sample in a study of vaccination and CD4 T cells after COVID-19. These receptors have no identified antigens. TCRdb reanalysed the PCR reads using MiXCR and keeps one entry per CDR3 protein. The sample lists just under 20,000 distinct CDR3 sequences, roughly 40% occurring once. This specimen was CD4+ T cells from blood, cultured in vitro, taken after SARS-CoV-2 vaccination. The receptors shown here come from a human donor who had recovered from COVID-19. CDR3s include the opening cysteine and the closing phenylalanine or tryptophan. D genes are given only for firm matches. Some rows mark clone size as missing; the rest say once, few, many or name a class of expanded clone.

clone_size d_call j_call v_call cdr3_aa cdr3_nt
few TRBD2 TRBJ2-7 TRBV28 CASGRGRNSGSLFYEQYF TGTGCCAGCGGCCGCGGGCGTAATAGCGGGTCCTTGTTCTACGAGCAGTACTTC
NA TRBD1 TRBJ2-4 TRBV11-2 CASSSHFGRSQGATDIQYF TGTGCCAGCAGCTCCCACTTCGGTCGCAGTCAGGGGGCCACGGACATTCAGTACTTC
NA NA TRBJ2-1 TRBV7-6 CASSYGALTYNEQFF TGTGCCAGCAGCTACGGGGCACTAACCTACAATGAGCAGTTCTTC
few NA TRBJ2-1 TRBV11-2 CASSPQGNEQFF TGTGCCAGCAGCCCGCAGGGGAATGAGCAGTTCTTC
NA TRBD1 TRBJ1-4 TRBV29-1 CSGQGSGEKLFF TGCAGCGGACAGGGCTCGGGGGAAAAACTGTTTTTT
NA TRBD2 TRBJ2-1 TRBV20-1 CSARVPSGTDEQFF TGCAGTGCTAGAGTTCCTAGCGGGACCGATGAGCAGTTCTTC
NA TRBD2 TRBJ2-2 TRBV6-4 CASMREITGELFF TGTGCCAGCATGCGGGAGATCACCGGGGAGCTGTTTTTT
few TRBD1 TRBJ1-1 TRBV7-3 CASSPGGVSNTEAFF TGTGCCAGCAGCCCAGGGGGCGTCTCGAACACTGAAGCTTTCTTT
few TRBD1 TRBJ1-4 TRBV24-1 CATSGPGGKLFF TGTGCCACCAGTGGGCCAGGGGGAAAACTGTTTTTT
few TRBD1 TRBJ1-2 TRBV28 CASRSGQEIGYTF TGTGCCAGCAGATCGGGACAGGAAATAGGCTACACCTTC
few NA TRBJ2-3 TRBV7-9 CASSSSTDTQYF TGTGCCAGCAGCTCGAGCACAGATACGCAGTATTTT
NA NA TRBJ2-1 TRBV7-2 CASSLARLGNEQFF TGTGCCAGCAGCTTAGCCCGACTAGGCAATGAGCAGTTCTTC
NA NA TRBJ1-2 TRBV7-2 CASSSSQGQSRDYGYTF TGTGCCAGCAGCTCAAGCCAAGGACAGTCGAGAGACTATGGCTACACCTTC
NA NA TRBJ2-7 TRBV6-1 CASRLTRANDEQYF TGTGCCAGCAGACTGACTAGAGCCAACGACGAGCAGTACTTC
NA NA TRBJ2-3 TRBV28 CASPPVDGRTDTQYF TGTGCCAGCCCTCCAGTGGACGGGAGAACAGATACGCAGTATTTT
NA TRBD2 TRBJ2-1 TRBV6-5 CASSYPAGENEQFF TGTGCCAGCAGTTACCCAGCGGGAGAAAATGAGCAGTTCTTC
NA TRBD2 TRBJ2-2 TRBV7-6 CASSPSTGLAKNTGELFF TGTGCCAGCAGCCCCTCGACCGGACTAGCGAAGAACACCGGGGAGCTGTTTTTT
NA NA TRBJ2-3 TRBV7-6 CASSQGSGPPPVDTQYF TGTGCCAGCAGCCAAGGGTCGGGACCCCCTCCAGTAGATACGCAGTATTTT
NA NA TRBJ1-1 TRBV11-2 CASTTQGMNTEAFF TGTGCCAGCACCACGCAGGGGATGAACACTGAAGCTTTCTTT
NA NA TRBJ1-3 TRBV6-1 CASSITGTGNTIYF TGTGCCAGCAGTATCACAGGGACTGGAAACACCATATATTTT
NA NA TRBJ2-3 TRBV15 CATSRDSELSTDTQYF TGTGCCACCAGCAGAGATAGCGAGCTTAGCACAGATACGCAGTATTTT
NA NA TRBJ2-2 TRBV18 CASSPRSNTGELFF TGTGCCAGCTCACCAAGGTCGAACACCGGGGAGCTGTTTTTT
few NA TRBJ2-2 TRBV7-3 CASSPAGKGRGELFF TGTGCCAGCAGCCCAGCAGGGAAGGGACGCGGGGAGCTGTTTTTT
NA TRBD2 TRBJ2-7 TRBV6-2/TRBV6-3 CASRYGLAGVGKRDEQYF TGTGCCAGCAGGTACGGACTAGCGGGAGTTGGGAAGAGGGACGAGCAGTACTTC